Shown below are 20 T cell receptor beta chains from a single sample sequenced in a study of blood T cell repertoires in COVID-19 (dated by TCRdb to the early 2020s). The library was made by the immunoSEQ multiplex PCR assay. TCRdb limited this immuneACCESS table to in-frame rearrangements with V and J called. A share of clones is missing; checked studies link under half to unresolved V genes, and the rest is unexplained. The sample records roughly 80,000 clones, around 77% of which are singletons. Less than 10% of the sample belongs to the ten largest clones. The source material was peripheral blood. The receptors stem from a human donor in a cohort sampled during active COVID-19.

The chain employs TRBV6-5 and TRBJ1-3, with a possible D match to TRBD1 (5 bases). This CDR3 is built from 14 residues. The V gene's germline CDR1 is MNHEY and CDR2 SVGAGI. V was trimmed by 6 bases and J by 2 bases, leaving 11 bases between them. The CDR3 nucleotides read TGTGCCAGCAGACATGACAGCCCTGGAAACACCATATATTTT. Residues: CASRHDSPGNTIYF.

V and J are TRBV24-1 and TRBJ2-5, with 8 bases fitting TRBD1. CDR3 length: 16 amino acids. V shed 4 bases, J shed 1 base, and the junction held 7 bases outside the gene matches. Germline loops: CDR1 KGHDR, CDR2 SFDVKD. The CDR3 DNA reads as TGTGCCACCAGTGAGAGGACAGGGTTTTTCCAAGAGACCCAGTACTTC. The encoded protein is CATSERTGFFQETQYF.

This chain uses TRBV28 with TRBJ2-7; 7 bases line up with TRBD1. This CDR3 has 12 residues. V trimming: 0 bases; J trimming: 12 bases; junction bases outside the gene matches: 5. Per germline, CDR1 MDHEN and CDR2 SYDVKM. In DNA form, the CDR3 reads TGTGCCAGCAGTTTATGGGGACAGAACCTGTACTTC. Its protein is CASSLWGQNLYF. Complete variable domain (other parts from reference TRBV28 and TRBJ2-7): DVKVTQSSRYLVKRTGEKVFLECVQDMDHENMFWYRQDPGLGLRLIYFSYDVKMKEKGDIPEGYSVSREKKERFSLILESASTNQTSMYLCASSLWGQNLYFGPGTRLTVT.

The chain combines TRBV18 with TRBJ1-1; D perhaps matches TRBD1 (5 bases). The germline V gene has CDR1 KGHSH and CDR2 LQKENI. This CDR3 is built from 15 residues. The V gene lost 1 base and the J gene lost 3 bases, with 12 bases spanning the gap. Here the CDR3 reads CASSPLPQADTEAFF. The CDR3 nucleotides are TGTGCCAGCTCACCACTGCCACAGGCCGACACTGAAGCTTTCTTT.

This clone occurred once. This chain connects TRBV5-4 to TRBJ1-2, with 8 bases matching TRBD1. The V and J ends lost 4 bases and 6 bases, in that order; junction bases with no gene match: 14. Germline CDR1 reads SGHNT; CDR2 reads YYREEE (reference sequence). The CDR3 spans 16 residues. This chain's CDR3 is CASSPAPGQGPNGYTF. DNA for the CDR3: TGTGCCAGCAGCCCGGCCCCTGGACAGGGTCCCAATGGCTACACCTTC.

The chain carries TRBV10-3 and TRBJ2-7; D not resolved. This CDR3 has 8 amino acids. Per the germline V gene, CDR1 is ENHRY and CDR2 is SYGVKD. The germline V and J ends were trimmed by 11 bases and 9 bases, with 8 bases remaining between them. CDR3 residues: CAPLGQYF. The CDR3 DNA reads TGTGCCCCCCTAGGGCAGTACTTC.

This clone was observed once. This chain connects TRBV9 to TRBJ2-3; TRBD2 matches at 13 bases. Germline loops: CDR1 SGDLS, CDR2 YYNGEE. V trimming: 0 bases; J trimming: 4 bases; junction bases outside the gene matches: 2. The CDR3 is 16 amino acids. Here the CDR3 reads CASSVGGLAGADTQYF. CDR3 nucleotide sequence: TGTGCCAGCAGCGTAGGAGGACTAGCGGGGGCAGATACGCAGTATTTT.

The chain is built from TRBV6-5 and TRBJ1-4; 9 bases map to TRBD1. The V gene end was trimmed by 8 bases and the J gene end by 3 bases; junction bases not matched to a gene: 7. This CDR3 contains 15 residues. The germline V gene has CDR1 MNHEY and CDR2 SVGAGI. The CDR3, as DNA: TGTGCCAGCTTCCCGGGACAGGGACCTAATGAAAAACTGTTTTTT. It codes for CASFPGQGPNEKLFF.

This clone was seen a handful of times. The V gene is TRBV11-2, the J gene TRBJ2-7, with 10 bases lining up with TRBD1. The length of the CDR3 is 14 residues. J gave up 5 bases and V 5 bases, and 6 bases lay outside the gene matches. Looked up from germline, CDR1 is SGHAT and CDR2 is FQNNGV. The CDR3 DNA is TGTGCCAGCAGCCAAAGGACAGGGGGAGACGAGCAGTACTTC. It codes for CASSQRTGGDEQYF.

The chain is built from TRBV24-1 and TRBJ2-2; D gene ambiguous. Germline values: CDR1 KGHDR, CDR2 SFDVKD. The CDR3 runs 14 residues. The V end was cut by 2 bases, the J end by 1 base, with 4 bases between. CDR3 region: CATSDYKNTGELFF. The CDR3 DNA sequence: TGTGCCACCAGTGATTACAAGAACACCGGGGAGCTGTTTTTT.

The chain uses TRBV4-3 and TRBJ2-7; possible D gene TRBD1, 7 bases. Germline V CDR1 and CDR2: LGHNA, YSLEER. V was pared by 2 bases and J by 5 bases, with 13 bases between. The CDR3 runs 14 residues. The DNA for the CDR3 is TGCGCCAGCAGCCAAATTCCAGGGGGGCACGAGCAGTACTTC. Translated: CASSQIPGGHEQYF.

The chain joins TRBV5-4 to TRBJ2-5; D is uncertain. Germline V gene data show CDR1 as SGHNT and CDR2 as YYREEE (reference sequence). The CDR3 length is 15 residues. V dropped 4 bases and J dropped 1 base, with 14 bases sitting between them. The CDR3 sequence: CASSPSQTLQETQYF. As DNA, the CDR3 is TGTGCCAGCAGCCCCTCCCAGACTCTCCAAGAGACCCAGTACTTC.

J is TRBJ1-2 and V is TRBV7-9; D uncertain. Trimming took 5 bases from V and 8 from J, leaving 15 bases between them. Germline V gives CDR1 SEHNR, CDR2 FQNEAQ (reference sequence). This CDR3 region has 13 residues. The CDR3 DNA reads TGTGCCAGCAGCCCCCAGGCAGCCCAAGGCTACACCTTC. Translation: CASSPQAAQGYTF.

This clone appeared a single time. The chain has TRBV6-2 or TRBV6-3 and TRBJ1-1; 9 bases map to TRBD1. Germline trimming cut 0 bases from V and 1 base from J; bases unmatched to any gene: 6. The CDR3 extends over 17 amino acids. The germline gives CDR1 MNHEY, CDR2 SVGEGT. In nucleotides, the CDR3 is TGTGCCAGCAGTTACTCGGGACAGGGACGGACGAACACTGAAGCTTTCTTT. Its protein is CASSYSGQGRTNTEAFF.

V gene TRBV29-1 combines with J gene TRBJ1-2; D not resolved. V dropped 2 bases and J dropped 1 base, with 8 bases sitting between them. CDR3 size: 13 residues. Germline V gene data show CDR1 as SQVTM and CDR2 as ANQGSEA. The CDR3 DNA reads as TGCAGCGTTGAAACCCACTATAACTATGGCTACACCTTC. Residues: CSVETHYNYGYTF.

The J gene is TRBJ1-4, the V gene TRBV14, with D uncertain. The length of the CDR3 is 16 residues. Germline V gene data show CDR1 as SGHDN and CDR2 as FVKESK. V shed 0 bases and J shed 9 bases, with 17 bases lying between them. As DNA, the CDR3 is TGTGCCAGCAGCCAAGACGCCGGCGGATTGGTGAAAAAACTGTTTTTT. Its translation: CASSQDAGGLVKKLFF.

The rearrangement joins TRBV27 to TRBJ1-2; possible D gene TRBD1, 5 bases. Between the trimmed V and J ends, which lost 4 bases and 7 bases, there was a span of 16 bases. The germline gives CDR1 MNHEY, CDR2 SMNVEV (reference sequence). This CDR3 contains 14 residues. Here the CDR3 reads CASSYNPRVSGYTF. The CDR3 DNA is TGTGCCAGCAGTTACAATCCCAGGGTCAGTGGCTACACCTTC.

The chain combines TRBV19 with TRBJ1-3, with 7 bases matching TRBD1. Germline V lookup: CDR1 LNHDA, CDR2 SQIVND (reference sequence). Trimming removed 7 bases from V and 9 bases from J; junction bases left unmatched: 18. The CDR3 has 16 amino acids. As DNA, the CDR3 is TGTGCCAGTACAACGATTTCCGGGACAGCCCGGGGCACCATATATTTT. Translation: CASTTISGTARGTIYF.

A few counts support this clone. A read error may account for a junction end that differs from germline. The chain is built from TRBV6-5 and TRBJ1-2; possibly TRBD1 for D (6 bases). The CDR3 spans 16 residues. Germline assignment: CDR1 MNHEY and CDR2 SVGAGI. This chain's CDR3 is CASSHSPTGSQNGYTF. DNA for the CDR3: TGTGCCAGCAGTCACTCTCCTACAGGGAGTCAAAATGGCTACACCTTC.

This clone has more than one count but fewer than ten. The rearrangement joins TRBV27 to TRBJ2-7; maybe TRBD1 (6 bases). Trimming stripped 3 bases from V and 2 bases from J, with 20 bases between. This CDR3 has 17 amino acids. The V gene's germline CDR1 is MNHEY and CDR2 SMNVEV (reference sequence). The CDR3 nucleotides are TGTGCCAGCAGTTTCATGGTGGGAGTCAGGGGCCCCTACGAGCAGTACTTC. It encodes CASSFMVGVRGPYEQYF.